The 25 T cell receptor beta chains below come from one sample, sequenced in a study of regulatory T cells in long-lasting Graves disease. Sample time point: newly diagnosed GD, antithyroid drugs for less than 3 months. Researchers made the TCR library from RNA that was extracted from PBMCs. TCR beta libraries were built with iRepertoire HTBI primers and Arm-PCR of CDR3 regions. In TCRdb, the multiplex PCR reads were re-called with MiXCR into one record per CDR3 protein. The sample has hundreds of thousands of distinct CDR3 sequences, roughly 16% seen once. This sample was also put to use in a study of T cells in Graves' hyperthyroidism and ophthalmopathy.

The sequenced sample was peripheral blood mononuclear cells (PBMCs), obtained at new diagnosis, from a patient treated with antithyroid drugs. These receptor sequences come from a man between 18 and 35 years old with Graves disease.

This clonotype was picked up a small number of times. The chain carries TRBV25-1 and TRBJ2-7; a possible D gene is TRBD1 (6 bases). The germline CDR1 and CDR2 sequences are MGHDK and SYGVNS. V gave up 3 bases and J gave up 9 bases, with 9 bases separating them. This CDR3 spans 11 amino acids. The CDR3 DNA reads TGTGCCAGCAGTGAGGGGACATGGCAGTACTTC. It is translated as CASSEGTWQYF.

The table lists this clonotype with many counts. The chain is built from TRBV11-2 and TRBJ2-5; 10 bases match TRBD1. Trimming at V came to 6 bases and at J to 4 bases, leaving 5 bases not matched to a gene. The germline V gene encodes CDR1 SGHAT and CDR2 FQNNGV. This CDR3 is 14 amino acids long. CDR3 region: CASRPGQGRETQYF. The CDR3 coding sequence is TGTGCCAGCAGACCGGGACAGGGGAGAGAGACCCAGTACTTC.

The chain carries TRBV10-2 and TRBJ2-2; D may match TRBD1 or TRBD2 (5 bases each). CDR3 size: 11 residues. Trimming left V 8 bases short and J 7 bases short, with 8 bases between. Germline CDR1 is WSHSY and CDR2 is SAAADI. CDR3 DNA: TGCGCCAGCGGGGGATACGGGGAGCTGTTTTTT. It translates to CASGGYGELFF.

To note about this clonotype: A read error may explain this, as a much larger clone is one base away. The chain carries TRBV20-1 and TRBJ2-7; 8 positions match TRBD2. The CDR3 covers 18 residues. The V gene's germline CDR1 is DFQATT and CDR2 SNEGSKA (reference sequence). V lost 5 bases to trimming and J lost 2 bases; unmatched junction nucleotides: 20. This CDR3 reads CSAGLAGLEAQFTYEQYF. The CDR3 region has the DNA TGCAGTGCTGGACTGGCGGGACTAGAAGCCCAGTTCACCTACGAGCAGTACTTC.

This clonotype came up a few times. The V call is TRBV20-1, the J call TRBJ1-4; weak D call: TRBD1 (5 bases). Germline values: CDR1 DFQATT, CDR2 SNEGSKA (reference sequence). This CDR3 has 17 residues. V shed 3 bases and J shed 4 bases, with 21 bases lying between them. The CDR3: CSASRERGTIFNEKLFF. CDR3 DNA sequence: TGCAGTGCTAGTCGGGAACGGGGCACGATTTTTAATGAAAAACTGTTTTTT.

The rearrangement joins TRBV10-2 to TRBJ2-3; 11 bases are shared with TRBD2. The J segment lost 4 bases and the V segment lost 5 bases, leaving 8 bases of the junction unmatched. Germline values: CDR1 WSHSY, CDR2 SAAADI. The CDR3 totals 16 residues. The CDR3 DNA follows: TGCGCCAGCAGTCAGACTAGCGGGAAGGCCGCAGATACGCAGTATTTT. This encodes CASSQTSGKAADTQYF.

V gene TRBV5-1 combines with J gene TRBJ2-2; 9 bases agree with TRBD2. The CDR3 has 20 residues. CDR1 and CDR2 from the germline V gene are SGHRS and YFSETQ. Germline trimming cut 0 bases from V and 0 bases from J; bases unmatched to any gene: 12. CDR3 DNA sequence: TGCGCCAGCAGCTTGGCCCCTTCCGGGGCGGGAGGGCCGAACACCGGGGAGCTGTTTTTT. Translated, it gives CASSLAPSGAGGPNTGELFF.

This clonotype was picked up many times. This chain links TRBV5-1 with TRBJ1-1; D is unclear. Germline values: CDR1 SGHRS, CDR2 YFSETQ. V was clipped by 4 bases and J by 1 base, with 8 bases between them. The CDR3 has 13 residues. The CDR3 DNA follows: TGCGCCAGCAGCATTCAAGAGAACACTGAAGCTTTCTTT. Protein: CASSIQENTEAFF.

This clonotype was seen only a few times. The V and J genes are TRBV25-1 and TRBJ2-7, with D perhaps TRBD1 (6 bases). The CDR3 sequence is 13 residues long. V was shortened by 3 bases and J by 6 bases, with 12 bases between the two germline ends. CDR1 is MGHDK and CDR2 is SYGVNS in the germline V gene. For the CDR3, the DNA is TGTGCCAGCAGTGATCAACAGGGTGGCGAGCAGTACTTC. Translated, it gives CASSDQQGGEQYF.

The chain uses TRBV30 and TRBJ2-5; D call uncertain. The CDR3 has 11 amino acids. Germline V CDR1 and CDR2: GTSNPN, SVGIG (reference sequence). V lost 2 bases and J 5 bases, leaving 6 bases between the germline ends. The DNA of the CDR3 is TGTGCCTGGAGTCCCAAGGAGACCCAGTACTTC. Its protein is CAWSPKETQYF.

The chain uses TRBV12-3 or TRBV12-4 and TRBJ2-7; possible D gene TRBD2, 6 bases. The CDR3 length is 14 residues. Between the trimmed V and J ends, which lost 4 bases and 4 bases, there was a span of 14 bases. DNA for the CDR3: TGTGCCAGCAGTTCCGCGGGGAATGAATACGAGCAGTACTTC. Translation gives CASSSAGNEYEQYF.

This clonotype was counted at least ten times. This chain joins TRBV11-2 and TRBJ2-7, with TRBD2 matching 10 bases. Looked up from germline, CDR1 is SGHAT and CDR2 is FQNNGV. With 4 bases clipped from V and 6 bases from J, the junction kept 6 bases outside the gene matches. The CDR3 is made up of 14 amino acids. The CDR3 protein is CASSSLAGGREQYF. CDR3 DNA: TGTGCCAGCAGCTCCTTAGCGGGAGGCCGCGAGCAGTACTTC.

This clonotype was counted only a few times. The CDR3 spells CASSVSRVVGTQYF. The CDR3 DNA follows: TGTGCCAGCTCGGTTTCTAGAGTCGTAGGGACCCAGTACTTC. The V call is TRBV18, the J call TRBJ2-3; D ambiguous. The closer fit of TRBJ2-5 to the DNA end suggests the J call may be wrong. The germline V gene has CDR1 KGHSH and CDR2 LQKENI. There are 14 residues in the CDR3.

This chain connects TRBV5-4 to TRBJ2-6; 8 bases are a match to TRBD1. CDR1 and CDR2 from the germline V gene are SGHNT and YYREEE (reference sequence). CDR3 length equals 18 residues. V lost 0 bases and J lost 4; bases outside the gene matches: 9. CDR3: CASSLGSGGAAGANVLTF. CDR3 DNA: TGTGCCAGCAGCTTGGGGTCAGGGGGCGCGGCGGGGGCCAACGTCCTGACTTTC.

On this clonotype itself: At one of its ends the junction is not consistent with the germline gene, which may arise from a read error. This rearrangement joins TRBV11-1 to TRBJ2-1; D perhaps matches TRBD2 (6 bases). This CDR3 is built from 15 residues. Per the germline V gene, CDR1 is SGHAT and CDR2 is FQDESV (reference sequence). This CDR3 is CASSQAGLPNNEQSF. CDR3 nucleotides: TGTGCCAGCAGTCAAGCAGGACTACCTAACAATGAGCAGTCCTTC.

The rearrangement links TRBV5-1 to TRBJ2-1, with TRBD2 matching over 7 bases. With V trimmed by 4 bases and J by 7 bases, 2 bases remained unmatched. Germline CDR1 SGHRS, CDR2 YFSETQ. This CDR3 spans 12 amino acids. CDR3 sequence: CASSREDNEQFF. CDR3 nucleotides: TGCGCCAGCAGCCGGGAGGATAATGAGCAGTTCTTC.

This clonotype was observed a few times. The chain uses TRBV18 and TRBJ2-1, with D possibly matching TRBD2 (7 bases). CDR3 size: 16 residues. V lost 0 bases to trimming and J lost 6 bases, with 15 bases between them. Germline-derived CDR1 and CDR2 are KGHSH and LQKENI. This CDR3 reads CASSPPSVRGANEQFF. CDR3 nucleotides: TGTGCCAGCTCACCACCTTCCGTCCGGGGGGCCAATGAGCAGTTCTTC. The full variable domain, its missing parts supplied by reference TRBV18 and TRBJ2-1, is NAGVMQNPRHLVRRRGQEARLRCSPMKGHSHVYWYRQLPEEGLKFMVYLQKENIIDESGMPKERFSAEFPKEGPSILRIQQVVRGDSAAYFCASSPPSVRGANEQFFGPGTRLTVL.

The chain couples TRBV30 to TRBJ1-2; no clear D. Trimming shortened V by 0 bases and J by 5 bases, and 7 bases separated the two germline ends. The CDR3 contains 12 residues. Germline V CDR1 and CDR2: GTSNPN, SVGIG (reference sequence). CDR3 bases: TGTGCCTGGAGTGTATATGGGTATGGCTACACCTTC. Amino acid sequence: CAWSVYGYGYTF.

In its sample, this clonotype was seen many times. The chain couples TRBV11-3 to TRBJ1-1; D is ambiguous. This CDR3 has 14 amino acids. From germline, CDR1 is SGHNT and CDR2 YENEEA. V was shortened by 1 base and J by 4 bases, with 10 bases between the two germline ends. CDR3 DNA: TGTGCCAGCAGCTTAGTACCCGGTAGCACTGAAGCTTTCTTT. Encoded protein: CASSLVPGSTEAFF.

The chain's CDR3 is CASKGQPIAKNIQYF. The CDR3 DNA is TGTGCCAGCAAAGGACAGCCTATAGCCAAAAACATTCAGTACTTC. V gene TRBV6-1 combines with J gene TRBJ2-4, with TRBD1 as a possible D gene (6 bases). Trimming pared 7 bases from V and 0 bases from J, leaving 13 bases between. The CDR3 spans 15 residues. Looked up from germline, CDR1 is MNHNS and CDR2 is SASEGT.

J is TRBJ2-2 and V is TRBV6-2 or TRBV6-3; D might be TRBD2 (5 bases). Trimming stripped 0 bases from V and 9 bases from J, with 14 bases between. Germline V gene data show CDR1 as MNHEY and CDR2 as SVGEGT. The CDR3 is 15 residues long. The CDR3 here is CASSYSRANPRELFF. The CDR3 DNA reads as TGTGCCAGCAGTTACTCGAGGGCCAACCCGAGGGAGCTGTTTTTT.

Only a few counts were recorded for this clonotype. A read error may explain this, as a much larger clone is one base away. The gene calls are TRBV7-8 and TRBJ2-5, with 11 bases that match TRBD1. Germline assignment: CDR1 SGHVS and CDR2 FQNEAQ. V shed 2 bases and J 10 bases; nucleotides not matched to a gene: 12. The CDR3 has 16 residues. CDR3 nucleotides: TGTGCCAGCAGCTTAACAGGACAGGGGGCTTCGGTGATCCAGTACTTC. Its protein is CASSLTGQGASVIQYF.

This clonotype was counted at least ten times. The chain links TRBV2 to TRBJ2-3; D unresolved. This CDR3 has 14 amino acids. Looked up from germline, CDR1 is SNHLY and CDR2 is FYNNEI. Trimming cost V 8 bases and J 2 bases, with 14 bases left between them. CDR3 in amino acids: CASGSAGVTDTQYF. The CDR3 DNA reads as TGTGCCAGCGGGTCTGCTGGGGTCACAGATACGCAGTATTTT.

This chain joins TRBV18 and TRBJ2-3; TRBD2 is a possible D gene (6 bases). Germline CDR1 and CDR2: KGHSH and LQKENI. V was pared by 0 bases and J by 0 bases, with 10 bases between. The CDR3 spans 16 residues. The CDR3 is CASSPPGSGSTDTQYF. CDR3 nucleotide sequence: TGTGCCAGCTCACCACCGGGTAGCGGAAGCACAGATACGCAGTATTTT.

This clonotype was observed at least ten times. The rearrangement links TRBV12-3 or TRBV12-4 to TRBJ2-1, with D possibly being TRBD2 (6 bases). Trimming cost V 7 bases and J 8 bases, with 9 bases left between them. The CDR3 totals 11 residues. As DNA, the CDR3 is TGTGCCAGCACCCCGGGGGATGAGCAGTTCTTC. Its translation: CASTPGDEQFF.